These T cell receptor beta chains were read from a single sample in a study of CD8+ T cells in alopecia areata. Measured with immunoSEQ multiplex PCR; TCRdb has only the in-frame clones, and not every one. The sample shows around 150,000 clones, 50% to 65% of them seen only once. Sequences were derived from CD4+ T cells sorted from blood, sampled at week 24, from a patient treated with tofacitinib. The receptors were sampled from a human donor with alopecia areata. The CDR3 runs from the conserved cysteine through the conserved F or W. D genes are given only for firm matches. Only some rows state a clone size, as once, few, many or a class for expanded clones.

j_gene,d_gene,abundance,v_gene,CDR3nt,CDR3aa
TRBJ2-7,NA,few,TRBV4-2,TGTGCCAGCAGCGGTCTCAACGCATACGAGCAGTACTTC,CASSGLNAYEQYF
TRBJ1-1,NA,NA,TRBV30,TGTGCCTGGAGTGATTTCGGAGCAAACACTGAAGCTTTCTTT,CAWSDFGANTEAFF
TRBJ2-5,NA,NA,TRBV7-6,TGTGCCAGCAGCTCAGCCGCAGGGTTCGGTGTGACCTGGGAGACCCAGTACTTC,CASSSAAGFGVTWETQYF
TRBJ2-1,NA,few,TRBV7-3,TGTGCCAGCAGCTTGTCCAGGGATATCGATGAGCAGTTCTTC,CASSLSRDIDEQFF
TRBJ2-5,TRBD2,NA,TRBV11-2,TGTGCCAGCAGCCTCCTAGCGGGGCAAGAGACCCAGTACTTC,CASSLLAGQETQYF
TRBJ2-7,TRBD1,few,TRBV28,TGTGCCAGCAGTACACCCGGGACAGGGCTGGCCGAGCAGTACTTC,CASSTPGTGLAEQYF
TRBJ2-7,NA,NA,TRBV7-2,TGTGCCAGCAGCGGACCGGGACCAAGGAGCTCCTACGAGCAGTACTTC,CASSGPGPRSSYEQYF
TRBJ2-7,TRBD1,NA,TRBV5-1,TGCGCCAGCAGTTACATTGACAGGGGTGTCGACGAGCAGTACTTC,CASSYIDRGVDEQYF
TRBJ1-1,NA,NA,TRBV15,TGTGCCACCAGTTTTACGGGGGCGAACACTGAAGCTTTCTTT,CATSFTGANTEAFF
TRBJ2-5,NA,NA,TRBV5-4,TGTGCCAGCAGCGTGCCCGACCGGGTCGAGACCCAGTACTTC,CASSVPDRVETQYF